Listed below are T cell receptor beta chains from one sample, sequenced in a study of T cell responses to AZD1222 COVID-19 vaccine. Sequencing used immunoSEQ multiplex PCR; TCRdb keeps in-frame clones, though not all of them. The sample includes over 130,000 clones, more than 70% of them seen just once. This material consisted of peripheral blood, taken 28 days after the second AZD1222 dose. The receptors come from an adult who received the AZD1222 COVID-19 vaccine. The CDR3 runs from the conserved cysteine through the conserved F or W. A D gene is named only where the DNA matches it firmly. Clone size is shown for a subset of rows, as once, few, many or a class of expanded clone.

TRBV19	NA	NA	TRBJ1-1	TGTGCCAGTACCCAAACCGGCGCAGGCACTGAAGCTTTCTTT	CASTQTGAGTEAFF
TRBV19	NA	TRBD1	TRBJ1-1	TGTGCCAGTAGTAGTATTGACAGGGACACTGAAGCTTTCTTT	CASSSIDRDTEAFF
TRBV28	NA	NA	TRBJ1-1	TGTGCCAGCAGTGAGGTGGGGACTGAAGCTTTCTTT	CASSEVGTEAFF
TRBV30	NA	NA	TRBJ1-5	TGTGCCTGGAGTCTCAAAGGTAGCAATCAGCCCCAGCATTTT	CAWSLKGSNQPQHF
TRBV19	NA	NA	TRBJ1-5	TGTGCCAGTAGTATAGACCCATCAGGGGGCAATCAGCCCCAGCATTTT	CASSIDPSGGNQPQHF
TRBV19	NA	NA	TRBJ2-3	TGTGCCAGTCATAGCGGGACAGGCACAGATACGCAGTATTTT	CASHSGTGTDTQYF
TRBV28	NA	TRBD1	TRBJ2-7	TGTGCCAGCAAAGGGTCATCGGGACAGCGGTCTAACGAGCAGTACTTC	CASKGSSGQRSNEQYF
TRBV7-9	NA	NA	TRBJ1-5	TGTGCCAGCAGCTTAGCGGGACAGCCCCAGCATTTT	CASSLAGQPQHF
TRBV4-1	NA	NA	TRBJ2-1	TGCGCCAGCAGCCAAGAGGGGGCTAGCGCTTACAATGAGCAGTTCTTC	CASSQEGASAYNEQFF
TRBV5-1	NA	NA	TRBJ2-3	TGCGCCAGCACGGATGGCCTCACAGATACGCAGTATTTT	CASTDGLTDTQYF
TRBV3-1/TRBV3-2	NA	NA	TRBJ2-1	TGTGCCAGCAGCTTGGGACGGGTCAATGAGCAGTTCTTC	CASSLGRVNEQFF
TRBV19	once	NA	TRBJ2-7	TGTGCCAGTAGGCCGGGCCAGGGCGGCGAGCAGTACTTC	CASRPGQGGEQYF
TRBV30	NA	NA	TRBJ2-1	TGTGCCTGGAGTGGGACCTCCTACAATGAGCAGTTCTTC	CAWSGTSYNEQFF
TRBV7-8	NA	NA	TRBJ1-2	TGTGCCAGCAGCTCAAGATATGACGCTTCGGGCTATGGCTACACCTTC	CASSSRYDASGYGYTF
TRBV2	NA	NA	TRBJ1-2	TGTGCCAGCAGTGAATGGGGGGCCTATGGCTACACCTTC	CASSEWGAYGYTF
TRBV6-6	NA	TRBD1	TRBJ1-2	TGTGCCAGCAACCCGACAGGGATTAACTATGGCTACACCTTC	CASNPTGINYGYTF
TRBV5-8	few	TRBD1	TRBJ1-5	TGTGCCAGCAGCTTGACCGGGACAGGGCTGTTCGCGAATCAGCCCCAGCATTTT	CASSLTGTGLFANQPQHF
TRBV9	once	NA	TRBJ1-6	TGTGCCAGCAGCGTAGGTTGGGATTCACCCCTCCACTTT	CASSVGWDSPLHF
TRBV14	NA	NA	TRBJ1-1	TGTGCCAGCAGCCAACTGGGAGCTGAAGCTTTCTTT	CASSQLGAEAFF
TRBV30	NA	TRBD2	TRBJ2-2	TGTGCCTCTAGCGGGAGTGGTGACACCGGGGAGCTGTTTTTT	CASSGSGDTGELFF
TRBV27	NA	TRBD2	TRBJ2-3	TGTGCCAGCAGTTCCCCAGGAGCGGGGGGCACAGATACGCAGTATTTT	CASSSPGAGGTDTQYF
TRBV20-1	NA	NA	TRBJ1-5	TGCAGTGCTAGTCCGGTAAGCCCAAGGGGTAGCAATCAGCCCCAGCATTTT	CSASPVSPRGSNQPQHF
TRBV5-6	NA	NA	TRBJ1-5	TGTGCCAGCAGCTCCGACTCAATCGTCGGTTTTTGCAATCAGCCCCAGCATTTT	CASSSDSIVGFCNQPQHF
TRBV5-1	NA	TRBD1	TRBJ2-2	TGCGCCAGCAGCTCCGACAGGGGCGGGGAGCTGTTTTTT	CASSSDRGGELFF
TRBV7-2	few	NA	TRBJ1-1	TGTGCCAGCAGCTTAGTGCGTGTGGAAGCTTTCTTT	CASSLVRVEAFF
TRBV18	NA	TRBD1	TRBJ1-1	TGTGCCAGCTCACCACGCACAGGGGCGAACACTGAAGCTTTCTTT	CASSPRTGANTEAFF
TRBV27	NA	NA	TRBJ2-5	TGTGCCAGCAGCAGACAGGTCCAAGAGACCCAGTACTTC	CASSRQVQETQYF
TRBV6-1	few	NA	TRBJ1-2	TGTGCCAGCAGTGAAATGCAGACGGTGAACTATGGCTACACCTTC	CASSEMQTVNYGYTF
TRBV5-6	NA	NA	TRBJ1-2	TGTGCCAGCAGCGTGGACACCTATGGCTACACCTTC	CASSVDTYGYTF
TRBV9	NA	NA	TRBJ1-4	TGTGCCAGCAGCTTCGGTGGGGAAAAACTGTTTTTT	CASSFGGEKLFF
TRBV6-6	NA	TRBD1	TRBJ2-7	TGTGCCAGCAGTTACTCGAGGACAGGGGTATCCGAGCAGTACTTC	CASSYSRTGVSEQYF
TRBV5-4	NA	NA	TRBJ1-2	TGTGCCAGCAGGGACCCGGGGAGTTTACTTAACTATGGCTACACCTTC	CASRDPGSLLNYGYTF
TRBV7-3	NA	NA	TRBJ2-6	TGTGCCAGCAGCCCCGGGCCTACAGGTGTTGGGGCCAACGTCCTGACTTTC	CASSPGPTGVGANVLTF
TRBV29-1	NA	NA	TRBJ2-1	TGCAGCGTTGCCAGCTATGAGCAGTTCTTC	CSVASYEQFF
TRBV7-2	NA	NA	TRBJ1-6	TGTGCCAGCAGCTTCCCGTATTCACCCCTCCACTTT	CASSFPYSPLHF
TRBV28	few	NA	TRBJ2-7	TGTGCCAGCCGCAGGGACTACGAGCAGTACTTC	CASRRDYEQYF